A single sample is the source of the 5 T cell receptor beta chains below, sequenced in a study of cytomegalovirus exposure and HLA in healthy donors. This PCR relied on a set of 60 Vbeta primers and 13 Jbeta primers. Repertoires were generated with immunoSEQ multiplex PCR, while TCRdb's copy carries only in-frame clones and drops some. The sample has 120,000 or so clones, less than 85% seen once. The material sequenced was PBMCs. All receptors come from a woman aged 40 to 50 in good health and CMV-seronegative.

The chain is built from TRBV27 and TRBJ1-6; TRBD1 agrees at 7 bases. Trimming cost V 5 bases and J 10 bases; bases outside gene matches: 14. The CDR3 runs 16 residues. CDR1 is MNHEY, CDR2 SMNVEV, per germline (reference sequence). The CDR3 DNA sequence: TGTGCCAGCAGTCCGGGGACAGCCCTCGAGCGCTCACCCCTCCACTTT. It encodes CASSPGTALERSPLHF.

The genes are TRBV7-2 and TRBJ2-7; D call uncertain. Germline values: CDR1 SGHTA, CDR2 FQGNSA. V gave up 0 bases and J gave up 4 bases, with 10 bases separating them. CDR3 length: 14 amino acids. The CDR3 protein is CASSLALQTYEQYF. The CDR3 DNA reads TGTGCCAGCAGCTTAGCCCTCCAGACTTACGAGCAGTACTTC.

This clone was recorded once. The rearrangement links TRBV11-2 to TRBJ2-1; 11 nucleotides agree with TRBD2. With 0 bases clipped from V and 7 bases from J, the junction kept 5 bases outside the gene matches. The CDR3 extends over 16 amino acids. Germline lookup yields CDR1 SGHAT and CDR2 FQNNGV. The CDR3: CASSLDSLAGGNEQFF. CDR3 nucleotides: TGTGCCAGCAGCTTAGATTCTTTAGCGGGAGGGAATGAGCAGTTCTTC.

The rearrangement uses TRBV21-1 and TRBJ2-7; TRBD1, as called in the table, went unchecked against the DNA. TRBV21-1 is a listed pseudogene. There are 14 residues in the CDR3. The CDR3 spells CASSKQTGWYEQYF. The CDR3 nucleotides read TGTGCCAGCAGCAAACAGACAGGGTGGTACGAGCAGTACTTC.

CDR3 coding DNA: TGTGCCAGCAGTTTAGACAGACACTATGGCTACACCTTC. Translating it yields CASSLDRHYGYTF. This rearrangement joins TRBV27 to TRBJ1-2; D is possibly TRBD1 (5 bases). The CDR3 is 13 amino acids. V was trimmed by 2 bases and J by 3 bases, leaving 7 bases between them. Germline lookup yields CDR1 MNHEY and CDR2 SMNVEV (reference sequence).